Reported below is one T cell receptor beta chain. The sample has other DNA sequences that encode this CDR3 too. The V segment lost 2 bases and the J segment 2 bases; nucleotides outside the gene matches: 4. This CDR3 comprises 16 residues. Germline values: CDR1 SGHTA, CDR2 FQGNSA. Assay: immunoSEQ multiplex PCR; the TCRdb copy retains only in-frame clones and omits some. This sample carries under 250,000 clones, more than 80% of them seen once, and the ten largest clones take approximately 2.5%. These data belong to a study of blood T cell repertoires in COVID-19. The clonotype was recovered from a man aged 25 to 40 with COVID-19, enrolled during active disease. The chain joins TRBV7-2 to TRBJ2-5; TRBD2 matches 11 bases. The sequencing input was peripheral blood. CDR3 DNA sequence: TGTGCCAGCAGCTTACTCGGGACTAGCGGACAAGAGACCCAGTACTTC. It encodes CASSLLGTSGQETQYF.